One and the same sample provided the 19 T cell receptor beta chains below, sequenced in a study of cytomegalovirus exposure and HLA in healthy donors. TCRdb's copy holds only in-frame clones and misses some; the assay was immunoSEQ multiplex PCR. This table holds some 340,000 clones, about 85% found once. The sample taken for sequencing was PBMCs. Every receptor here comes from a woman aged 25 to 39 in good health and CMV-seropositive.

This clone appeared a single time. This rearrangement joins TRBV10-1 to TRBJ2-7, with unresolved D. Germline CDR1 is WNHNN and CDR2 is SYGVQD (reference sequence). This CDR3 contains 10 residues. V shed 7 bases and J shed 2 bases, with 3 bases lying between them. CDR3 amino acids: CASKAYEQYF. CDR3 DNA: TGCGCCAGCAAGGCCTACGAGCAGTACTTC.

The chain joins TRBV4-1 to TRBJ2-7; 12 positions agree with TRBD2. The germline gives CDR1 MGHRA, CDR2 YSYEKL. The CDR3 is made up of 15 amino acids. Trimming cost V 4 bases and J 2 bases; bases outside gene matches: 3. CDR3: CASSPLAGGTYEQYF. Written as DNA, the CDR3 is TGCGCCAGCAGCCCACTAGCGGGAGGAACCTACGAGCAGTACTTC.

The sample holds one count of this clone. This chain uses TRBV5-6 with TRBJ2-7; D gene uncertain. Germline lookup yields CDR1 SGHDT and CDR2 YYEEEE. The CDR3 is 14 residues long. V dropped 2 bases and J dropped 0 bases, with 9 bases sitting between them. CDR3 in amino acids: CASSFQPSSYEQYF. The CDR3 DNA reads as TGTGCCAGCAGCTTCCAGCCTAGCTCCTACGAGCAGTACTTC.

The gene calls are TRBV7-9 and TRBJ1-1, with D hard to call. In germline, CDR1 is SEHNR, CDR2 FQNEAQ (reference sequence). The CDR3 has 16 amino acids. Trimming took off 2 bases at V and 1 base at J, with 14 bases between the two ends. The CDR3 reads CASSLLRLAKNTEAFF. As DNA, the CDR3 is TGTGCCAGCAGCTTACTAAGGTTGGCAAAGAACACTGAAGCTTTCTTT.

The genes are TRBV6-1 and TRBJ1-5; D unclear. The germline V gene has CDR1 MNHNS and CDR2 SASEGT. This CDR3 comprises 13 residues. V dropped 11 bases and J dropped 7 bases, with 18 bases sitting between them. CDR3: CAARGLGFQPQHF. Written as DNA, the CDR3 is TGTGCCGCCAGAGGCCTAGGGTTCCAGCCCCAGCATTTT.

The chain employs TRBV9 and TRBJ2-3; D is unresolved. Trimming left V 4 bases short and J 0 bases short, with 12 bases between. The CDR3 has 15 amino acids. CDR1 is SGDLS and CDR2 is YYNGEE in the germline V gene. CDR3 region: CASSLRQKSTDTQYF. The CDR3 nucleotides read TGTGCCAGCAGCTTAAGACAAAAGAGCACAGATACGCAGTATTTT.

The chain is built from TRBV4-3 and TRBJ1-2; TRBD1 matches 8 bases. The CDR3 sequence is 15 residues long. Germline CDR1 LGHNA, CDR2 YSLEER. V was pared by 3 bases and J by 4 bases, with 7 bases of the junction left unmatched. CDR3 nucleotide sequence: TGCGCCAGCAGCCATGGGGACAGGAGTTTCTATGGCTACACCTTC. This translates into CASSHGDRSFYGYTF.

This rearrangement joins TRBV28 to TRBJ1-3; 7 nucleotides align to TRBD1. V shed 2 bases, J shed 4 bases, and the junction held 8 bases outside the gene matches. CDR1 MDHEN and CDR2 SYDVKM come from the germline V gene. The CDR3 covers 16 residues. The DNA of the CDR3 is TGTGCCAGCAGTTTAGGGGGGACAGTAGCCGGAAACACCATATATTTT. This translates into CASSLGGTVAGNTIYF.

The V call is TRBV5-1, the J call TRBJ2-2; the match to TRBD1 covers 7 bases. Germline V gene sequence: CDR1 SGHRS, CDR2 YFSETQ. V gave up 5 bases and J gave up 4 bases; unmatched junction bases: 8. There are 15 residues in the CDR3. In nucleotides, the CDR3 is TGCGCCAGCAGACCTACGACAGGGTTCACCGGGGAGCTGTTTTTT. This codes for CASRPTTGFTGELFF. Together with reference TRBV5-1 and TRBJ2-2, the CDR3 gives the full variable domain: KAGVTQTPRYLIKTRGQQVTLSCSPISGHRSVSWYQQTPGQGLQFLFEYFSETQRNKGNFPGRFSGRQFSNSRSEMNVSTLELGDSALYLCASRPTTGFTGELFFGEGSRLTVL.

The chain combines TRBV5-1 with TRBJ2-7; TRBD2 matches 12 bases. Germline V CDR1 and CDR2: SGHRS, YFSETQ. Trimming removed 0 bases from V and 7 bases from J; junction bases left unmatched: 8. CDR3 size: 16 residues. The CDR3 nucleotides read TGCGCCAGCAGCTTGGGACTAGCGGGAGTCCCCACGGAGCAGTACTTC. Translating it yields CASSLGLAGVPTEQYF.

The rearrangement uses TRBV18 and TRBJ2-7, with D perhaps given as TRBD1 or TRBD2 (7 bases each). The CDR3 runs 15 residues. The V and J ends lost 3 bases and 6 bases respectively, with 18 bases between them. CDR1 KGHSH and CDR2 LQKENI come from the germline V gene. In DNA, the CDR3 is TGTGCCAGCTCACCCAAGACAGGGCGGGGGCGCGAGCAGTACTTC. Its translation is CASSPKTGRGREQYF.

This chain uses TRBV5-1 with TRBJ2-7; possible D gene TRBD2, 5 bases. Germline assignment: CDR1 SGHRS and CDR2 YFSETQ. Trimming removed 0 bases from V and 3 bases from J, with 10 bases in between. The CDR3 is made up of 14 amino acids. CDR3: CASSLGFGGYEQYF. The CDR3 coding sequence is TGCGCCAGCAGCTTGGGGTTCGGAGGCTACGAGCAGTACTTC.

This sequence joins TRBV2 and TRBJ2-2, with TRBD2 matching 8 bases. Germline loops: CDR1 SNHLY, CDR2 FYNNEI. Trimming at V came to 8 bases and at J to 3 bases, leaving 5 bases not matched to a gene. CDR3 length equals 14 residues. The CDR3 region has the DNA TGTGCCAGCGACGGGGGGGCGTACACCGGGGAGCTGTTTTTT. Translation gives CASDGGAYTGELFF.

This clone was detected only a few times. CDR3 nucleotide sequence: TGTGCCAGCAGCCAAGAGAGAACGACAGGTTATGGCTACACCTTC. It translates to CASSQERTTGYGYTF. This chain links TRBV4-2 with TRBJ1-2, with D possibly TRBD1 on 6 matching bases. V lost 0 bases and J lost 5, with 13 bases in between. Germline assignment: CDR1 LGHNA and CDR2 YNFKEQ. This CDR3 region has 15 residues.

This chain links TRBV7-6 with TRBJ2-1; D tentatively reads TRBD1 or TRBD2 (6 bases each). This CDR3 has 15 amino acids. The germline V gene has CDR1 SGHVS and CDR2 FNYEAQ. Trimming stripped 5 bases from V and 2 bases from J, with 13 bases between. The CDR3 DNA reads TGTGCCAGCAGCCCCCGGGGGCGGACCTACAATGAGCAGTTCTTC. As protein: CASSPRGRTYNEQFF.

The chain uses TRBV6-1 and TRBJ1-5, with 7 bases identical to TRBD1. CDR1 and CDR2 from the germline V gene are MNHNS and SASEGT. Trimming cost V 2 bases and J 0 bases; bases outside gene matches: 10. The CDR3 runs to 18 residues. CDR3 in amino acids: CASSEWGTEVYSNQPQHF. The CDR3 DNA reads TGTGCCAGCAGTGAATGGGGGACAGAGGTGTATAGCAATCAGCCCCAGCATTTT.

The CDR3 is CASSGGWTSGSTDTQYF. CDR3 DNA: TGTGCCAGCAGCGGGGGATGGACTAGCGGGAGTACAGATACGCAGTATTTT. The chain has TRBV5-6 and TRBJ2-3; TRBD2 aligns across 13 bases. Germline CDR1 is SGHDT and CDR2 is YYEEEE. The V segment lost 4 bases and the J segment 3 bases; nucleotides outside the gene matches: 8. The CDR3 runs 17 residues.

CDR3 residues: CASSLVGLAGASRYEQYF. In DNA form, the CDR3 reads TGTGCCAGCAGCTTAGTGGGACTAGCGGGGGCCTCTCGATACGAGCAGTACTTC. The chain is built from TRBV7-2 and TRBJ2-7; 14 nucleotides agree with TRBD2. This CDR3 is built from 18 residues. Trimming removed 1 base from V and 4 bases from J; junction bases left unmatched: 9. Germline V gene data show CDR1 as SGHTA and CDR2 as FQGNSA.

This clone was seen a few times. The rearrangement uses TRBV10-1 and TRBJ2-7; a weak D match, TRBD2 (5 bases). V was shortened by 8 bases and J by 1 base, with 12 bases between the two germline ends. This CDR3 spans 13 amino acids. Germline V gene data show CDR1 as WNHNN and CDR2 as SYGVQD (reference sequence). The CDR3 protein is CASLEGFSYEQYF. The CDR3 DNA sequence: TGCGCCAGCCTAGAGGGTTTTTCCTACGAGCAGTACTTC.